The next 32 T cell receptor beta chains were all read from a single sample in a study of post-analysis software for immune sequencing data. Prepared TCR beta cDNA libraries contained unique molecular identifiers. A single record per CDR3 protein comes from TCRdb applying MiXCR to the PCR reads. The sample shows some 690,000 distinct CDR3 sequences, 25% to 30% of them seen only once. Study conclusions and caveats: Five or six TRBV segments appeared more often in patients than in controls, and TRBV5-6, TRBV5-1 and TRBV20-1 were among these.

What these receptors recognize is not known. Specimen: blood. These receptors were obtained from a girl under 18 with multiple sclerosis.

This sequence joins TRBV20-1 and TRBJ2-5, with 7 bases fitting TRBD2. The length of the CDR3 is 14 residues. V was clipped by 1 base and J by 5 bases; unmatched bases: 7. Germline V CDR1 and CDR2: DFQATT, SNEGSKA (reference sequence). As DNA, the CDR3 is TGCAGTGCTAGAGGGGAGGGATACAGGGAGACCCAGTACTTC. Amino acid sequence: CSARGEGYRETQYF.

This clonotype turned up a few times. The chain recombines TRBV20-1 with TRBJ2-1; possible D gene TRBD2, 6 bases. CDR3 size: 15 residues. The V gene's germline CDR1 is DFQATT and CDR2 SNEGSKA (reference sequence). V lost 0 bases, J lost 2 bases, and 11 bases lay in between. CDR3 loop: CSARDWREAYNEQFF. The CDR3 DNA follows: TGCAGTGCTAGAGATTGGAGGGAGGCCTACAATGAGCAGTTCTTC.

The CDR3 bases are TGCGCCAGCAGCTTGGCTGCAGCTGCCTATGGCTACACCTTC. Translated: CASSLAAAAYGYTF. The chain combines TRBV5-1 with TRBJ1-2; the D is unclear. The germline CDR1 and CDR2 sequences are SGHRS and YFSETQ. The CDR3 totals 14 residues. Trimming took 0 bases from V and 4 from J, leaving 10 bases between them.

The V gene is TRBV9, the J gene TRBJ2-3; the D is unclear. The V end lost 1 base, the J end lost 11 bases, and 11 bases lay between the germline ends. The germline gives CDR1 SGDLS, CDR2 YYNGEE. The CDR3 has 12 residues. CDR3 bases: TGTGCCAGCAGCGTATCGTCCGGCGGGCAGTATTTT. Translating gives CASSVSSGGQYF.

The chain couples TRBV6-1 to TRBJ2-7, with TRBD2 matching over 8 bases. Germline V gives CDR1 MNHNS, CDR2 SASEGT. The CDR3 has 17 amino acids. V trimming: 6 bases; J trimming: 3 bases; junction bases outside the gene matches: 16. CDR3 protein: CASRATTSTSANYEQYF. The CDR3, as DNA: TGTGCCAGCAGGGCTACCACCTCGACTAGCGCAAACTACGAGCAGTACTTC.

Points on this clonotype: Likely a read error: the CDR3 ends without its conserved phenylalanine or tryptophan. In DNA form, the CDR3 reads TGTGCCAGCAGTTTAGGGCAGGTGGAGACCCAGTACTGC. This codes for CASSLGQVETQYC. The chain uses TRBV12-3 or TRBV12-4 and TRBJ2-5; the D is unclear. CDR3 length equals 13 residues. The germline V and J ends were trimmed by 1 base and 5 bases, with 8 bases remaining between them.

The chain couples TRBV6-5 to TRBJ2-2, with D perhaps assigned TRBD1 or TRBD2 (5 bases each). The CDR3 is 13 residues long. Trimming pared 2 bases from V and 6 bases from J, leaving 7 bases between. CDR1 is MNHEY and CDR2 is SVGAGI in the germline V gene. This CDR3 is CASSYPGPGELFF. DNA of the CDR3: TGTGCCAGCAGTTACCCGGGGCCCGGGGAGCTGTTTTTT.

As concerns this clonotype: Compared with germline, one end of the junction differs, possibly owing to a read error. This chain connects TRBV9 to TRBJ2-2, with 15 bases fitting TRBD2. Per germline, CDR1 SGDLS and CDR2 YYNGEE. The CDR3 covers 18 residues. The chain's CDR3 is CASSAGLAGGGDTGERFF. CDR3 nucleotide sequence: TGTGCCAGCAGCGCAGGACTAGCGGGAGGGGGGGACACCGGGGAGCGGTTTTTT. Complete variable domain (other parts from reference TRBV9 and TRBJ2-2): DSGVTQTPKHLITATGQRVTLRCSPRSGDLSVYWYQQSLDQGLQFLIQYYNGEERAKGNILERFSAQQFPDLHSELNLSSLELGDSALYFCASSAGLAGGGDTGERFFGEGSRLTVL.

This clonotype was recorded a few times. The V call is TRBV28, the J call TRBJ2-5; either TRBD1 or TRBD2 may supply D (5 bases each). V lost 5 bases and J lost 5, with 18 bases in between. CDR1 is MDHEN and CDR2 is SYDVKM in the germline V gene. The length of the CDR3 is 15 residues. This CDR3 is CASSAYGAQVETQYF. In DNA form, the CDR3 reads TGTGCCAGCAGTGCCTACGGGGCACAAGTGGAGACCCAGTACTTC. The full variable domain, in which reference TRBV28 and TRBJ2-5 provide the parts outside the CDR3, is DVKVTQSSRYLVKRTGEKVFLECVQDMDHENMFWYRQDPGLGLRLIYFSYDVKMKEKGDIPEGYSVSREKKERFSLILESASTNQTSMYLCASSAYGAQVETQYFGPGTRLLVL.

This rearrangement joins TRBV13 to TRBJ2-7, with D uncertain. The ends were cut back, 2 bases at V and 0 bases at J, with 5 bases in the middle. CDR3 length: 13 amino acids. Germline loops: CDR1 PRHDT, CDR2 FYEKMQ (reference sequence). The CDR3 sequence is CASSLINSYEQYF. The CDR3 DNA sequence: TGTGCCAGCAGCTTAATAAACTCCTACGAGCAGTACTTC.

The chain is built from TRBV11-2 and TRBJ2-1; D unclear. V lost 5 bases and J lost 6, with 5 bases in between. The CDR3 is 11 residues long. The germline V gene encodes CDR1 SGHAT and CDR2 FQNNGV. In DNA form, the CDR3 reads TGTGCCAGCAGCGGCCCCAATGAGCAGTTCTTC. Translated: CASSGPNEQFF.

This clonotype was seen a few times. The genes are TRBV7-9 and TRBJ1-1; no clear D. CDR1 and CDR2 (germline): SEHNR, FQNEAQ (reference sequence). Trimming stripped 8 bases from V and 6 bases from J, with 16 bases between. The CDR3 is 13 residues long. As DNA, the CDR3 is TGTGCCAGCCGACACCCGGAGAGGGCTGAAGCTTTCTTT. Amino acid sequence: CASRHPERAEAFF.

This clonotype showed up just a few times. The rearrangement joins TRBV10-1 to TRBJ2-1, with TRBD2 matching 8 bases. Germline values: CDR1 WNHNN, CDR2 SYGVQD (reference sequence). CDR3 size: 15 residues. The junction had 8 bases not matched to a gene; V was cut back by 3 bases and J by 7 bases. The CDR3 loop reads CASSETGGGWNEQFF. CDR3 coding DNA: TGCGCCAGCAGTGAAACGGGAGGGGGATGGAATGAGCAGTTCTTC.

The chain has TRBV28 and TRBJ2-5, with D uncertain. There are 15 residues in the CDR3. Trimming left V 6 bases short and J 3 bases short, with 17 bases between. Germline V gene data show CDR1 as MDHEN and CDR2 as SYDVKM. The DNA of the CDR3 is TGTGCCAGCAGCCATCGTGGGCAGCCGAAAGAGACCCAGTACTTC. Translation gives CASSHRGQPKETQYF.

This clonotype occurred a few times. This chain joins TRBV5-1 and TRBJ2-7; D unclear. This CDR3 has 14 amino acids. V lost 2 bases, J lost 2 bases, and 11 bases lay in between. The germline gives CDR1 SGHRS, CDR2 YFSETQ. CDR3 protein: CASSLPGLAYEQYF. CDR3 sequence (DNA): TGCGCCAGCAGCTTACCGGGTCTTGCCTACGAGCAGTACTTC.

This clonotype came up many times. The chain recombines TRBV5-5 with TRBJ2-1, with D possibly being TRBD2 (6 bases). CDR3 length equals 15 residues. CDR1 and CDR2 (germline): SGHKS, YYEKEE (reference sequence). Trimming took off 2 bases at V and 1 base at J, with 10 bases between the two ends. In nucleotides, the CDR3 is TGTGCCAGCAGCTTAGGCGGGGCGTCCTACAATGAGCAGTTCTTC. It is translated as CASSLGGASYNEQFF.

This chain links TRBV20-1 with TRBJ2-3; 11 bases line up with TRBD2. The CDR3 loop spans 16 amino acids. With V trimmed by 3 bases and J by 4 bases, 9 bases remained unmatched. Per germline, CDR1 DFQATT and CDR2 SNEGSKA (reference sequence). As DNA, the CDR3 is TGCAGTGCTAGTGTAGCGGGGGGGCGGGCACCAGATACGCAGTATTTT. Encoded protein: CSASVAGGRAPDTQYF.

This clonotype was observed a few times. The V and J genes are TRBV4-1 and TRBJ1-2; D may be TRBD1 (5 bases). The CDR3 covers 14 residues. The germline CDR1 and CDR2 sequences are MGHRA and YSYEKL. The ends were cut back, 4 bases at V and 8 bases at J, with 17 bases in the middle. For the CDR3, the DNA is TGCGCCAGCAGCCGAGAGACAGAGGTCGGGGGCTACACCTTC. It specifies CASSRETEVGGYTF.

V and J are TRBV7-9 and TRBJ2-3; TRBD2 aligns across 11 bases. V gave up 6 bases and J gave up 3 bases; unmatched junction bases: 5. Germline values: CDR1 SEHNR, CDR2 FQNEAQ (reference sequence). There are 15 residues in the CDR3. In DNA form, the CDR3 reads TGTGCCAGCAGACTAGCGGGAGAACGGACAGATACGCAGTATTTT. Its translation: CASRLAGERTDTQYF.

The chain recombines TRBV7-7 with TRBJ1-1; the D is unclear. Germline-derived CDR1 and CDR2 are SSHAT and FNYEAQ (reference sequence). V was cut by 3 bases and J by 1 base, with 6 bases left in between. This CDR3 is 13 amino acids long. In DNA, the CDR3 is TGTGCCAGCAGCTTTAGTCGGAACACTGAAGCTTTCTTT. It yields the protein CASSFSRNTEAFF.

This chain links TRBV27 with TRBJ2-4, with 7 bases that match TRBD1. Gene TRBJ2-7 matches the end of the DNA better, so the J call may be wrong. Per germline, CDR1 MNHEY and CDR2 SMNVEV (reference sequence). There are 15 residues in the CDR3. The CDR3 protein is CASSPTRTGIYEQYF. Here the CDR3 DNA reads TGTGCCAGCAGTCCGACCCGGACAGGTATCTACGAGCAGTACTTC.

This rearrangement joins TRBV5-4 to TRBJ2-4; no definite D call. The DNA end lines up better with TRBJ2-5; the J call may be wrong. Germline CDR1 reads SGHNT; CDR2 reads YYREEE (reference sequence). CDR3 size: 14 residues. CDR3 DNA sequence: TGTGCCTCCCAACCCGGAGTCTTCCTCGAGACCCAGTACTTC. Its protein product is CASQPGVFLETQYF.

This rearrangement joins TRBV12-3 or TRBV12-4 to TRBJ1-3, with D maybe TRBD1 (5 bases). Trimming cost V 9 bases and J 8 bases, with 17 bases left between them. The CDR3 contains 13 residues. For the CDR3, the DNA is TGTGCCAGTTATACGGGACGGCCAGACACCATATATTTT. Protein product: CASYTGRPDTIYF.

The chain employs TRBV20-1 and TRBJ2-6; D is unclear. Trimming removed 0 bases at V and 5 bases at J, with 23 bases between. The CDR3 sequence is 19 residues long. From germline, CDR1 is DFQATT and CDR2 SNEGSKA (reference sequence). The CDR3 here is CSARDVSPSAFLWANVLTF. CDR3 sequence (DNA): TGCAGTGCTAGAGATGTCTCCCCGAGCGCCTTTCTCTGGGCCAACGTCCTGACTTTC.

A few counts support this clonotype. The chain uses TRBV24-1 and TRBJ1-4; possibly TRBD1 for D (5 bases). CDR3 length: 20 amino acids. The V gene's germline CDR1 is KGHDR and CDR2 SFDVKD. With 3 bases removed from V and 4 bases from J, the gap between germline ends came to 26 bases. CDR3 residues: CATSDGAAGGAGGFNEKLFF. The CDR3 bases are TGTGCCACCAGTGATGGTGCTGCAGGAGGGGCCGGTGGGTTTAATGAAAAACTGTTTTTT.

The chain combines TRBV7-9 with TRBJ1-6; D perhaps matches TRBD1 (5 bases). The CDR3 extends over 14 amino acids. V lost 2 bases and J lost 12, with 14 bases in between. CDR1 is SEHNR, CDR2 FQNEAQ, per germline (reference sequence). CDR3 bases: TGTGCCAGCAGCTTAAAGGACTTCGGGGGACCCCTCCACTTT. Translating gives CASSLKDFGGPLHF.

The chain combines TRBV6-5 with TRBJ2-1; TRBD2 matches at 11 bases. The V segment lost 0 bases and the J segment 3 bases; nucleotides outside the gene matches: 13. CDR1 is MNHEY, CDR2 SVGAGI, per germline. The CDR3 is 20 amino acids. CDR3 DNA: TGTGCCAGCAGTTACTCCAAACTAGCGGGGGAACGACAATTCTACAATGAGCAGTTCTTC. Protein product: CASSYSKLAGERQFYNEQFF.

The chain has TRBV7-8 and TRBJ2-7; 8 bases fit TRBD2. The CDR3 has 18 amino acids. CDR1 SGHVS and CDR2 FQNEAQ come from the germline V gene. Trimming at V came to 5 bases and at J to 3 bases, leaving 18 bases not matched to a gene. The CDR3 nucleotides are TGTGCCAGCAGCCCTACACGCACCGGGACTAGTCACTACTACGAGCAGTACTTC. Translated: CASSPTRTGTSHYYEQYF.

In regard to this clonotype: The limits of the CDR3 on the DNA are not certain, so only TCRdb's listed CDR3 is given. The V and J genes are TRBV5-1 and TRBJ1-2; the table's D call, TRBD1, has no DNA check behind it. The CDR3 spans 16 residues, counting both ends. Looked up from germline, CDR1 is SGHRS and CDR2 is YFSETQ. CDR3 sequence reads: CVSSSTRSGVSYGCTF.

The J gene is TRBJ2-1, the V gene TRBV24-1; D ambiguous. CDR1 is KGHDR and CDR2 is SFDVKD in the germline V gene. This CDR3 contains 14 residues. V was pared by 3 bases and J by 2 bases, with 7 bases between. DNA for the CDR3: TGTGCCACCAGTGATCCTCATCCCTACAATGAGCAGTTCTTC. It is translated as CATSDPHPYNEQFF.

This clonotype occurred a few times. CDR3 sequence (DNA): TGCAGTGCTCTCGGGACAGGGGGCCTCGGGACCCAGTACTTC. Its protein is CSALGTGGLGTQYF. The rearrangement links TRBV20-1 to TRBJ2-7; 12 nucleotides match TRBD1. Matching the DNA end better, TRBJ2-5 makes the J call doubtful. This CDR3 has 14 amino acids. CDR1 and CDR2 (germline): DFQATT, SNEGSKA (reference sequence).

This clonotype was seen a few times. The chain couples TRBV20-1 to TRBJ2-7; D gene ambiguous. The CDR3 covers 11 residues. Trimming removed 6 bases at V and 9 bases at J, with 15 bases between. Germline V gene data show CDR1 as DFQATT and CDR2 as SNEGSKA (reference sequence). The CDR3 nucleotides are TGCAGTGCCCCGGGTGGATTTGGGCAGTACTTC. Protein product: CSAPGGFGQYF.